The sequence of this TCR beta chain was determined in a study of blood T cell repertoires in COVID-19. Study-level background: Both acute and convalescent COVID-19 samples were obtained from the United States, Italy and Spain. PBMCs, B-cell-depleted T cells, or T cells provided the cDNA or gDNA that made up the material.

Sequencing used immunoSEQ multiplex PCR; TCRdb keeps in-frame clones, though not all of them. In the table there are fewer than 400,000 clones, approximately 85% of which are singletons. Participants had their cohort set by participant-reported clinical history. V gave up 1 base and J gave up 8 bases, with 15 bases separating them. Germline CDR1 SEHNR, CDR2 FQNEAQ (reference sequence). The CDR3 extends over 15 amino acids. This TCR derives from a man younger than 45 who had recovered from COVID-19. The chain uses TRBV7-9 and TRBJ2-1; tentatively, D is TRBD2 (7 bases). Sequenced sample: PBMCs or T cells enriched from blood (not recorded which). CDR3: CASSLVGGATHEQFF. Here the CDR3 DNA reads TGTGCCAGCAGCTTAGTTGGGGGGGCGACCCATGAGCAGTTCTTC.